The next 32 T cell receptor beta chains were all read from a single sample in a study of Ad26.COV2.S vaccination and SARS-CoV-2 variants. Clones were sequenced by immunoSEQ multiplex PCR, and TCRdb holds only the in-frame ones, with some missing. The sample has about 480,000 clones; around 90% are singletons. Treatment indicated: around 19 received Ad26.COV2.S at low or high dose, single or two shots; five or six received placebo; per-sample allocation not given. All samples were drawn on day 63, counting from the first vaccine or placebo injection. The sequencing here drew on peripheral blood, taken in a trial of Ad26.COV2.S vaccine versus placebo. The receptor set was obtained from a person aged 18-60 years who received the Ad26.COV2.S COVID-19 vaccine or a placebo.

The V call is TRBV6-5, the J call TRBJ2-4; possibly TRBD2 for D (7 bases). Germline V lookup: CDR1 MNHEY, CDR2 SVGAGI. The CDR3 runs 13 residues. V lost 6 bases to trimming and J lost 9 bases, with 15 bases between them. The CDR3 region has the DNA TGTGCCAGCAGCCGTCCGGGGGGCGGCATTCAGTACTTC. It yields the protein CASSRPGGGIQYF.

J is TRBJ1-1 and V is TRBV2, with D unresolved. The V end was cut by 7 bases, the J end by 1 base, with 13 bases between. Germline V gene data show CDR1 as SNHLY and CDR2 as FYNNEI. This CDR3 has 14 amino acids. CDR3 nucleotide sequence: TGTGCCAGCATTCCTCAGCGGCCGAACACTGAAGCTTTCTTT. Translation: CASIPQRPNTEAFF.

The chain combines TRBV19 with TRBJ2-3, with D maybe TRBD2 (6 bases). The CDR3 length is 15 residues. The germline V and J ends were trimmed by 1 base and 4 bases, with 12 bases remaining between them. Germline V gene lookup returns CDR1 LNHDA and CDR2 SQIVND (reference sequence). The CDR3 DNA reads TGTGCCAGTAGTATAGGTCGCGGGAACTCAGATACGCAGTATTTT. Its protein is CASSIGRGNSDTQYF.

The rearrangement uses TRBV28 and TRBJ1-4; TRBD1 matches 8 bases. Germline V gene sequence: CDR1 MDHEN, CDR2 SYDVKM. V dropped 7 bases and J dropped 10; count of bases not matched to a gene: 8. The CDR3 consists of 13 residues. The CDR3 spells CASNTGGDRKLFF. For the CDR3, the DNA is TGTGCCAGCAATACAGGGGGAGACCGAAAACTGTTTTTT.

CDR3 sequence reads: CASRSIEAFF. CDR3 DNA: TGTGCCAGTCGGAGCATTGAAGCTTTCTTT. This chain uses TRBV2 with TRBJ1-1; D is unresolved. Germline V lookup: CDR1 SNHLY, CDR2 FYNNEI. Trimming left V 9 bases short and J 7 bases short, with 9 bases between. The CDR3 consists of 10 residues.

CDR3 protein: CAISQTGLNTGELFF. In DNA form, the CDR3 reads TGTGCCATCAGCCAGACAGGGTTAAACACCGGGGAGCTGTTTTTT. The V and J genes are TRBV10-3 and TRBJ2-2, with 7 bases fitting TRBD1. The CDR3 covers 15 residues. The germline V gene encodes CDR1 ENHRY and CDR2 SYGVKD. V gave up 6 bases and J gave up 2 bases; unmatched junction bases: 6.

The chain has TRBV5-4 and TRBJ2-7; 15 bases are shared with TRBD2. Germline values: CDR1 SGHNT, CDR2 YYREEE (reference sequence). The CDR3 sequence is 15 residues long. After removal of 5 bases from V and 4 bases from J, the junction contained 4 bases not matched to a gene. This chain's CDR3 is CASRPGLAGGYEQYF. In DNA form, the CDR3 reads TGTGCCAGCAGACCGGGACTAGCGGGAGGTTACGAGCAGTACTTC.

A single count supports this clone. V gene TRBV21-1 combines with J gene TRBJ2-5; TRBD2, as called in the table, went unchecked against the DNA. TRBV21-1 corresponds to a pseudogene. The CDR3 length is 15 residues. The CDR3 loop reads CASSCTPVEEETQYF. The CDR3 DNA sequence: TGTGCCAGCAGCTGCACTCCCGTTGAGGAAGAGACCCAGTACTTC.

V usage is TRBV6-5 and J usage is TRBJ1-5; 8 bases are a match to TRBD1. The germline CDR1 and CDR2 sequences are MNHEY and SVGAGI. CDR3 size: 15 residues. V lost 6 bases and J lost 1; bases outside the gene matches: 5. CDR3 residues: CASRSTGASNQPQHF. The CDR3 coding sequence is TGTGCCAGCAGATCGACAGGGGCCAGCAATCAGCCCCAGCATTTT.

The chain joins TRBV9 to TRBJ1-2, with D hard to call. V shed 0 bases and J shed 2 bases, with 11 bases lying between them. The germline gives CDR1 SGDLS, CDR2 YYNGEE. The CDR3 is 15 residues long. CDR3 amino acids: CASSVDPGINYGYTF. In DNA form, the CDR3 reads TGTGCCAGCAGCGTAGACCCGGGAATCAACTATGGCTACACCTTC. The full variable domain, with the rest looked up from reference TRBV9 and TRBJ1-2, is DSGVTQTPKHLITATGQRVTLRCSPRSGDLSVYWYQQSLDQGLQFLIQYYNGEERAKGNILERFSAQQFPDLHSELNLSSLELGDSALYFCASSVDPGINYGYTFGSGTRLTVV.

The chain has TRBV29-1 and TRBJ1-2; 7 bases line up with TRBD1. The CDR3 extends over 16 amino acids. The junction had 16 bases not matched to a gene; V was cut back by 6 bases and J by 3 bases. Germline loops: CDR1 SQVTM, CDR2 ANQGSEA. DNA for the CDR3: TGCAGCGTCATGGGGGTAGTAAATCAGGGGGACTATGGCTACACCTTC. Translation gives CSVMGVVNQGDYGYTF. The complete variable domain, with remaining parts taken from reference TRBV29-1 and TRBJ1-2, reads SAVISQKPSRDICQRGTSLTIQCQVDSQVTMMFWYRQQPGQSLTLIATANQGSEATYESGFVIDKFPISRPNLTFSTLTVSNMSPEDSSIYLCSVMGVVNQGDYGYTFGSGTRLTVV.

This chain joins TRBV19 and TRBJ1-1; 7 bases match TRBD1. V trimming: 2 bases; J trimming: 8 bases; junction bases outside the gene matches: 8. The CDR3 loop spans 14 amino acids. Germline loops: CDR1 LNHDA, CDR2 SQIVND (reference sequence). The CDR3 sequence: CASSIFGQALEAFF. CDR3 coding DNA: TGTGCCAGTAGTATATTTGGACAGGCTCTCGAAGCTTTCTTT.

This chain connects TRBV28 to TRBJ1-1, with D perhaps TRBD1 (6 bases). V was cut by 5 bases and J by 7 bases, with 17 bases left in between. The germline gives CDR1 MDHEN, CDR2 SYDVKM. The CDR3 is made up of 14 amino acids. CDR3 in amino acids: CASSPPHRESEAFF. In DNA, the CDR3 is TGTGCCAGCAGTCCTCCCCACAGGGAAAGTGAAGCTTTCTTT.

CDR3 region: CASSAQLNTEAFF. The CDR3 DNA follows: TGTGCCAGCAGCGCCCAGCTGAACACTGAAGCTTTCTTT. The chain links TRBV9 to TRBJ1-1; no firm D call. The ends were cut back, 3 bases at V and 0 bases at J, with 6 bases in the middle. The CDR3 spans 13 residues. The germline gives CDR1 SGDLS, CDR2 YYNGEE.

The rearrangement links TRBV3-1 (or the pseudogene TRBV3-2) to TRBJ1-2; weak D call: TRBD1 (6 bases). Germline CDR1 and CDR2: LGHDT and YNNKEL (reference sequence). V dropped 4 bases and J dropped 8 bases, with 14 bases sitting between them. The CDR3 spans 13 residues. CDR3 sequence (DNA): TGTGCCAGCAGCCGGGACACCCAGAGGGGCTACACCTTC. Amino acid sequence: CASSRDTQRGYTF.

This clone was picked up a small number of times. The chain joins TRBV5-6 to TRBJ2-5; D ambiguous. V was clipped by 5 bases and J by 7 bases, with 12 bases between them. The germline V gene encodes CDR1 SGHDT and CDR2 YYEEEE. The CDR3 totals 12 residues. The CDR3 coding sequence is TGTGCCAGCAGTTCGGACCATGGGACCCAGTACTTC. This codes for CASSSDHGTQYF. Combining the CDR3 with reference TRBV5-6 and TRBJ2-5 gives the whole variable domain DAGVTQSPTHLIKTRGQQVTLRCSPKSGHDTVSWYQQALGQGPQFIFQYYEEEERQRGNFPDRFSGHQFPNYSSELNVNALLLGDSALYLCASSSDHGTQYFGPGTRLLVL.

The chain links TRBV27 to TRBJ2-7; 11 nucleotides agree with TRBD2. The CDR3 sequence is 15 residues long. Germline CDR1 MNHEY, CDR2 SMNVEV (reference sequence). Trimming at V came to 5 bases and at J to 7 bases, leaving 10 bases not matched to a gene. CDR3 in amino acids: CASSARLAGTKEQYF. The DNA of the CDR3 is TGTGCCAGCAGTGCACGACTAGCGGGGACTAAAGAGCAGTACTTC.

This chain uses TRBV19 with TRBJ1-1; D is possibly TRBD1 (5 bases). The germline gives CDR1 LNHDA, CDR2 SQIVND (reference sequence). The V and J ends lost 4 bases and 1 base respectively, with 10 bases between them. The CDR3 loop spans 14 amino acids. This CDR3 is CASSRDGGNTEAFF. CDR3 sequence (DNA): TGTGCCAGTAGTAGGGACGGGGGGAACACTGAAGCTTTCTTT.

The chain is built from TRBV5-4 and TRBJ1-4; D remains ambiguous. Trimming removed 3 bases from V and 6 bases from J, with 12 bases in between. The CDR3 has 14 residues. Per the germline V gene, CDR1 is SGHNT and CDR2 is YYREEE (reference sequence). The DNA of the CDR3 is TGTGCCAGCAGCTATGGACTCCAGGATGAAAAACTGTTTTTT. Translation: CASSYGLQDEKLFF.

This clone was recorded only once. The CDR3 coding sequence is TGTGCCAGCAGCCCGCCGGGGTTCGGTGAGCAGTTCTTC. It codes for CASSPPGFGEQFF. V and J are TRBV7-2 and TRBJ2-1; perhaps TRBD2 as D (5 bases). Trimming shortened V by 5 bases and J by 9 bases, and 14 bases separated the two germline ends. In germline, CDR1 is SGHTA, CDR2 FQGNSA. The CDR3 contains 13 residues.

V usage is TRBV12-3 or TRBV12-4 and J usage is TRBJ2-7; D is perhaps TRBD1 (6 bases). The CDR3 loop spans 13 amino acids. The V end lost 6 bases, the J end lost 2 bases, and 11 bases lay between the germline ends. CDR3 region: CASSLQGTYEQYF. The CDR3 coding sequence is TGTGCCAGCAGCCTCCAGGGGACCTACGAGCAGTACTTC.

The V and J genes are TRBV30 and TRBJ2-7; TRBD1 or TRBD2 may be the D gene (5 bases each). V was shortened by 4 bases and J by 1 base, with 26 bases between the two germline ends. This CDR3 is built from 18 residues. In germline, CDR1 is GTSNPN, CDR2 SVGIG (reference sequence). CDR3 protein: CAWNPGRRTSPTSYEQYF. For the CDR3, the DNA is TGTGCCTGGAACCCGGGACGCCGAACCTCCCCGACGTCCTACGAGCAGTACTTC. Together with reference TRBV30 and TRBJ2-7, the CDR3 gives the full variable domain: SQTIHQWPATLVQPVGSPLSLECTVEGTSNPNLYWYRQAAGRGLQLLFYSVGIGQISSEVPQNLSASRPQDRQFILSSKKLLLSDSGFYLCAWNPGRRTSPTSYEQYFGPGTRLTVT.

The V gene is TRBV2, the J gene TRBJ1-2, with no clear D. Germline CDR1 SNHLY, CDR2 FYNNEI. Trimming removed 1 base from V and 8 bases from J, with 8 bases in between. This CDR3 is built from 12 residues. The CDR3 reads CASSEVGRGYTF. CDR3 coding DNA: TGTGCCAGCAGTGAAGTAGGAAGAGGCTACACCTTC.

The chain is built from TRBV12-3 or TRBV12-4 and TRBJ2-2; D is tentatively TRBD1 or TRBD2 (5 bases each). The CDR3 runs to 13 residues. The ends were cut back, 8 bases at V and 8 bases at J, with 15 bases in the middle. Here the CDR3 DNA reads TGTGCCAGCTCGGGACCACGCCGGGGGGAGCTGTTTTTT. Amino acids: CASSGPRRGELFF.

The chain uses TRBV11-2 and TRBJ2-7, with unresolved D. V was pared by 0 bases and J by 3 bases, with 12 bases between. CDR1 is SGHAT, CDR2 FQNNGV, per germline. The CDR3 consists of 15 residues. The CDR3 DNA reads as TGTGCCAGCAGCTTAGATATCAGGATTATCTACGAGCAGTACTTC. As protein: CASSLDIRIIYEQYF.

V gene TRBV9 combines with J gene TRBJ1-2, with D tentatively TRBD1 (5 bases). This CDR3 comprises 11 residues. Trimming stripped 4 bases from V and 8 bases from J, with 9 bases between. CDR1 is SGDLS, CDR2 YYNGEE, per germline. CDR3 protein: CASSTGGGYTF. The DNA for the CDR3 is TGTGCCAGCAGCACGGGGGGAGGCTACACCTTC. The full variable domain, in which reference TRBV9 and TRBJ1-2 provide the parts outside the CDR3, is DSGVTQTPKHLITATGQRVTLRCSPRSGDLSVYWYQQSLDQGLQFLIQYYNGEERAKGNILERFSAQQFPDLHSELNLSSLELGDSALYFCASSTGGGYTFGSGTRLTVV.

As regards this clone: The sample contains more than one DNA sequence encoding this CDR3. This chain links TRBV6-5 with TRBJ1-3; D remains ambiguous. From germline, CDR1 is MNHEY and CDR2 SVGAGI. The CDR3 contains 11 residues. Trimming shortened V by 6 bases and J by 4 bases, and 4 bases separated the two germline ends. The CDR3 protein is CASRTGNTIYF. CDR3 in DNA: TGTGCCAGCAGAACCGGAAACACCATATATTTT.

The rearrangement joins TRBV25-1 to TRBJ2-4; no clear D. The CDR3 spans 15 residues. Deletions cut 3 bases from V and 2 bases from J, with 11 bases between. Germline-derived CDR1 and CDR2 are MGHDK and SYGVNS. This chain's CDR3 is CASSDSALTKNIQYF. The CDR3 nucleotides read TGTGCCAGCAGTGATTCGGCTCTAACCAAAAACATTCAGTACTTC.

This clone was counted a few times. The chain employs TRBV12-3 or TRBV12-4 and TRBJ2-7; no clear D. Trimming stripped 11 bases from V and 0 bases from J, with 8 bases between. CDR3 length equals 11 residues. Here the CDR3 DNA reads TGTGCCTGTGGAAGCTCCTACGAGCAGTACTTC. Amino acids: CACGSSYEQYF.

This chain uses TRBV11-1 with TRBJ1-6; perhaps TRBD1 as D (6 bases). In germline, CDR1 is SGHAT, CDR2 FQDESV (reference sequence). Trimming removed 5 bases from V and 5 bases from J, with 10 bases in between. CDR3 size: 14 residues. The CDR3 DNA sequence: TGTGCCAGCAGCCGCACAGGGAATAATTCACCCCTCCACTTT. It specifies CASSRTGNNSPLHF.

This chain uses TRBV7-2 with TRBJ1-1; TRBD1 is a possible D gene (5 bases). Trimming stripped 5 bases from V and 0 bases from J, with 10 bases between. The germline V gene encodes CDR1 SGHTA and CDR2 FQGNSA. The length of the CDR3 is 14 residues. CDR3 coding DNA: TGTGCCAGCAGCCGGGGGTGGGTGAACACTGAAGCTTTCTTT. This sequence encodes CASSRGWVNTEAFF.

This chain connects TRBV11-2 to TRBJ1-1; a weak D match, TRBD1 (6 bases). Germline values: CDR1 SGHAT, CDR2 FQNNGV. The CDR3 runs to 14 residues. V was cut by 4 bases and J by 1 base, with 10 bases left in between. The DNA for the CDR3 is TGTGCCAGCAGCTCCGGGGGGGCGAACACTGAAGCTTTCTTT. This translates into CASSSGGANTEAFF.